This T cell receptor (beta chain) was observed in a study of cytomegalovirus exposure and HLA in healthy donors. In regard to this clone: Its antigen is currently unknown.

Vbeta (60) and Jbeta (13) primers were used in the PCR. Some clones are missing from TCRdb's copy, which holds only in-frame ones; the method was immunoSEQ multiplex PCR. The table has 80,000 to 100,000 clones, roughly 70% seen once; the top ten hold under 2.5%. When sampled, the donors appeared nominally healthy, though they likely had unrecorded immune exposures. The study, taken as a whole, reports: Presence/absence analyses took donor sequencing depth as roughly uniform. Most of the TCR beta V segments (in an earlier analysis) were productive either about 87% or about 30% of the time. Later analysis identified 16,951 TCR beta sequences associated with HLA alleles, using a false discovery rate threshold of 0.05.

CDR3 length equals 14 residues. Trimming cost V 3 bases and J 0 bases, with 9 bases left between them. CDR1 and CDR2 from the germline V gene are SGHRS and YFSETQ. The chain uses TRBV5-1 and TRBJ1-1; possible D gene TRBD1, 5 bases. The receptor was derived from a man between 50 and 59 years old in good health and CMV-seronegative. The specimen sequenced was PBMCs. CDR3: CASSSEGLNTEAFF. CDR3 bases: TGCGCCAGCAGCTCGGAGGGGTTGAACACTGAAGCTTTCTTT.